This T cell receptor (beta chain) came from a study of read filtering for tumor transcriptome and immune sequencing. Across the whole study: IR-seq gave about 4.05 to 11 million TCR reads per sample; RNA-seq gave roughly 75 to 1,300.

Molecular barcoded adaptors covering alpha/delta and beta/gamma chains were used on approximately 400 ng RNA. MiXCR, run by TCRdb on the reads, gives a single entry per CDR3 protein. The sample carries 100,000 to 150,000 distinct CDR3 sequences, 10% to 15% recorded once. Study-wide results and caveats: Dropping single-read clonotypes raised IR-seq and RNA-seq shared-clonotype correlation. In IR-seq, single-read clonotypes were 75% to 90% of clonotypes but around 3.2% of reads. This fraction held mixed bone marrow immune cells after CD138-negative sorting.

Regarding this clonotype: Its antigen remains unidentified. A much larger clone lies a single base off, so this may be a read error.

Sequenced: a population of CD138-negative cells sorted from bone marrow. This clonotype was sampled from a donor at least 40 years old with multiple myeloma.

The CDR3 protein is CASSIGASGTHSHNEQFF. The CDR3 DNA reads TGTGCCAGCAGCATTGGGGCTAGCGGGACCCACTCCCACAATGAGCAGTTCTTC. The chain is built from TRBV7-2 and TRBJ2-1, with TRBD2 identical over 9 bases. Germline CDR1 and CDR2: SGHTA and FQGNSA. This CDR3 region has 18 residues.